The rows below give T cell receptor beta chains drawn from one sample of a study of shared T cell receptors in the human thymus. Profiled with immunoSEQ multiplex PCR; TCRdb holds only in-frame clones, not every one. The data show 450,000 to 650,000 clones, 75% to 80% seen once. These same records also appear under a second study, on human thymus T cells.

Specimen: thymocytes. These receptors were taken from a boy under two years old with a congenital heart defect. Both conserved end residues are part of each CDR3. A D gene is named only where the DNA matches it firmly. Clone size is shown for a subset of rows, as once, few, many or a class of expanded clone.

TRBV6-5	once	15	TRBJ1-2	TRBD1	TGTGCCAGCAGTTCCGGACAGGGAGAGGACTATGGCTACACCTTC	CASSSGQGEDYGYTF
TRBV29-1	NA	12	TRBJ2-7	NA	TGCAGCGTTGTTGGGGGGAGCTACGAGCAGTACTTC	CSVVGGSYEQYF
TRBV7-9	NA	13	TRBJ1-1	TRBD1	TGTGCCAGCAGCTCGGGACAGGGCACTGAAGCTTTCTTT	CASSSGQGTEAFF
TRBV15	few	15	TRBJ2-3	NA	TGTGCCACCAGCAGAGATATAGCGGTCACAGATACGCAGTATTTT	CATSRDIAVTDTQYF
TRBV5-4	once	18	TRBJ2-2	NA	TGTGCCAGCAGCTTGACCGTCATCGCCAGGTTGAACACCGGGGAGCTGTTTTTT	CASSLTVIARLNTGELFF
TRBV27	NA	14	TRBJ2-7	NA	TGTGCCAGCAGTTTATCGGGCAGTAGAGACGAGCAGTACTTC	CASSLSGSRDEQYF
TRBV5-6	few	16	TRBJ2-5	TRBD2	TGTGCCAGCAGCTTGGGACTAGCGGGCGTCCGGGAGACCCAGTACTTC	CASSLGLAGVRETQYF
TRBV6-6	NA	14	TRBJ2-5	NA	TGTGCCAGCAGTTACCGGGCAGGGCGAGAGACCCAGTACTTC	CASSYRAGRETQYF
TRBV29-1	NA	12	TRBJ2-1	NA	TGCAGCGTTGAACCAACCCCTCTGGGGGCGATCTTC	CSVEPTPLGAIF
TRBV7-2	few	14	TRBJ1-2	NA	TGTGCCAGCACCCCCGGAGGGCGGGACTATGGCTACACCTTC	CASTPGGRDYGYTF
TRBV11-3	NA	15	TRBJ2-7	NA	TGTGCCAGCAGCTTAGATAGGCAGGGGAACCACGAGCAGTACTTC	CASSLDRQGNHEQYF
TRBV28	NA	15	TRBJ2-5	TRBD2	TGTGCCAGCACCGCCGGGAGGGAGGGCCAAGAGACCCAGTACTTC	CASTAGREGQETQYF
TRBV11-3	NA	18	TRBJ2-1	TRBD2	TGTGCCAGCAGCTTAGGTCGACTAGCGGAAAGCTCCTACAATGAGCAGTTCTTC	CASSLGRLAESSYNEQFF
TRBV6-1	NA	15	TRBJ1-5	NA	TGTGCCAGCAGTGAAGAGGGACACCTCTATCAGCCCCAGCATTTT	CASSEEGHLYQPQHF
TRBV5-1	NA	14	TRBJ2-1	NA	TGCGCCAGCAGCCTCCGGGACTCTCTTCATGAGCAGTTCTTC	CASSLRDSLHEQFF
TRBV7-2	NA	20	TRBJ2-7	TRBD1	TGTGCCAGCAGCCTAGCCGACAGGGCCCCTTTTGGGCGGGCGATCTACGAGCAGTACTTC	CASSLADRAPFGRAIYEQYF
TRBV15	NA	13	TRBJ2-1	NA	TGTGCCACCAGCACCGGTGGCGGCAATGAGCAGTTCTTC	CATSTGGGNEQFF
TRBV4-3	NA	16	TRBJ2-1	NA	TGCGCCAGCAGCGTTAGCGGTCATACTTCCTACAATGAGCAGTTCTTC	CASSVSGHTSYNEQFF
TRBV2	NA	12	TRBJ1-4	NA	TGTGCCAGCAGTCGGACTAATGAAAAACTGTTTTTT	CASSRTNEKLFF
TRBV28	once	16	TRBJ2-5	TRBD1	TGTGCCAGCAGGACCACGACAGGGGCAAACCAAGAGACCCAGTACTTC	CASRTTTGANQETQYF
TRBV19	NA	16	TRBJ2-1	NA	TGTGCCAGTAGTATAGACCGGGTGGCCTCCTACAATGAGCAGTTCTTC	CASSIDRVASYNEQFF
TRBV27	NA	16	TRBJ2-7	TRBD1	TGTGCCAGCAGTCCCTCCCCCGGGACAGGGATCAACGAGCAGTACTTC	CASSPSPGTGINEQYF
TRBV15	once	17	TRBJ2-1	NA	TGTGCCACCAGCCCAACACGCAGGGTAGCCAGGGCGAGTGAGCAGTTCTTC	CATSPTRRVARASEQFF
TRBV4-3	NA	16	TRBJ2-2	TRBD2	TGCGCCAGCAGCCGCGGACTAGCGGGAGTGGGCGGGGAGCTGTTTTTT	CASSRGLAGVGGELFF
TRBV7-9	once	16	TRBJ2-7	TRBD2	TGTGCCAGCAGCCTCCGGACTAGCGGGACACCCTACGAGCAGTACTTC	CASSLRTSGTPYEQYF
TRBV4-1	NA	17	TRBJ2-1	TRBD2	TGCGCCAGCAGCCAAGTCAGGCAGCGGGAGCGGGAAAATGAGCAGTTCTTC	CASSQVRQRERENEQFF
TRBV9	NA	16	TRBJ2-1	NA	TGTGCCAGCAGCGTAGAAGCGGAGCCTACATGGAATGAGCAGTTCTTC	CASSVEAEPTWNEQFF
TRBV28	NA	17	TRBJ2-2	TRBD2	TGTGCCAGCAGATATGTGGGACTAGCGGGAGAGACCGGGGAGCTGTTTTTT	CASRYVGLAGETGELFF
TRBV5-6	NA	15	TRBJ2-3	TRBD1	TGTGCCAGCACGGTAGGGGGCATTAGCACAGATACGCAGTATTTT	CASTVGGISTDTQYF
TRBV11-2	NA	17	TRBJ1-1	NA	TGTGCCAGCAGCTTAGATCGGGTAGGTCTCATGAACACTGAAGCTTTCTTT	CASSLDRVGLMNTEAFF
TRBV6-1	NA	11	TRBJ2-7	NA	TGTGCCAGCAGTGACGGGGACGAGCAGTACTTC	CASSDGDEQYF
TRBV18	few	13	TRBJ2-5	NA	TGTGCCAGCTCACCAAGGGACATAGAGACCCAGTACTTC	CASSPRDIETQYF
TRBV2	NA	13	TRBJ1-5	NA	TGTGCCAGCAGAGGGAGCAACAATCAGCCCCAGCATTTT	CASRGSNNQPQHF
TRBV5-6	NA	12	TRBJ2-7	NA	TGTGCCAGCAGCTTCGACAGCCACGAGCAGTACTTC	CASSFDSHEQYF
TRBV13	NA	16	TRBJ2-3	TRBD1	TGTGCCAGCAGCCTGAGGACAGGGCCCCGCACAGATACGCAGTATTTT	CASSLRTGPRTDTQYF
TRBV30	NA	15	TRBJ2-1	TRBD2	TGTGCCTGGTCTCCTAGCGGGGGCTCCTACAATGAGCAGTTCTTC	CAWSPSGGSYNEQFF
TRBV7-9	NA	14	TRBJ1-5	TRBD1	TGTGCCAGCAGCAAGGGACAGCCAAATCAGCCCCAGCATTTT	CASSKGQPNQPQHF
TRBV7-2	NA	13	TRBJ1-1	NA	TGTGCCAGCAGCCAAAGACAGGATTGCTCAGCTTTCTTT	CASSQRQDCSAFF
TRBV5-1	NA	16	TRBJ2-3	TRBD2	TGCGCCAGCAGCGACCTAGCGGGAGATAGTTCAGATACGCAGTATTTT	CASSDLAGDSSDTQYF
TRBV27	NA	16	TRBJ2-7	TRBD2	TGTGCCAGCAGCCAGGGACTAGCGGGAGGCCGAGCGAAGCAGTACTTC	CASSQGLAGGRAKQYF